The present TCR beta chain was sequenced within a study of blood T cell repertoires in COVID-19. Original handling: Quantification of nucleated cells was approximated via reference gene primer amplification. The data were produced by immunoSEQ multiplex PCR, yet TCRdb's version contains in-frame clones alone and is incomplete. V and J calls and clone size are as listed in that table; D and trimming were resolved from the DNA. Counted here are 76,000 or so clones, more than 75% occurring once; the ten biggest clones make up about 5.8%. V gave up 4 bases and J gave up 2 bases, with 19 bases separating them. Germline CDR1 LGHNA, CDR2 YNFKEQ. This CDR3 is 17 amino acids long.

This chain connects TRBV4-2 to TRBJ2-3; no firm D call. Sample: peripheral blood. This sequence originates from a human donor in a cohort sampled during active COVID-19. This CDR3 reads CASSPRASLTYTDTQYF. In DNA form, the CDR3 reads TGTGCCAGCAGCCCCCGTGCGTCCCTCACTTACACAGATACGCAGTATTTT.